This TCR beta chain was sequenced in a study of blood T cell repertoires in COVID-19 (dated by TCRdb to 2020 to 2022). Looking at the study overall: Samples covering the acute and convalescent phases of COVID-19 were provided by collaborators in the United States, Italy and Spain. HLA class I and class II types, where available, came from metadata supplied by the sample provider rather than from assay-based typing. A de-identified subject ID, COVID-19 status, age in years and sex were almost always included in the sample metadata. Samples were obtained from the ongoing ImmuneRACE study (first 160 participants) and from 950 to 1,500 subjects provided by 6 global collaborators. Deeply sampled blood TCRbeta repertoires from subjects exposed to, actively infected with, or recovered from COVID-19 were included in the dataset. The repertoires were made available in a free public database intended to serve as a resource for research on the immune response to SARS-CoV-2. The prospective study material was composed of cDNA or gDNA derived from T cells, B-cell-depleted T cells, or PBMCs.

The immunoSEQ Assay, a bias-controlled multiplex PCR, was used to amplify TCRbeta CDR3 regions from genomic DNA. The published analysis was carried out like this. Nucleated cell counts per sample were estimated from amplification of reference gene primers within the assay. To quantify the absolute abundance of each unique TCRbeta CDR3 rearrangement, sequence reads were collapsed and filtered. For each sample, productive Simpson clonality was calculated by taking the square root of Simpson's diversity index across productive rearrangements. TCRdb stores this immuneACCESS table with in-frame sequences only. Part of the clones is absent; in the studies checked, under half of the shortfall reflects unresolved V genes, and no reason is known for the rest. The DNA gave D and trimming, while V, J and clone size come from that table. The sample includes some 150,000 clones, with more than 80% observed a single time. The ten largest account for 0.55% of the sample.

The collaborating institutions used their own protocols to collect whole blood in K2EDTA tubes. For TCRbeta analysis, collaborator samples were shipped as frozen whole blood, as isolated PBMCs, or as DNA extracted from either sample type. Study-wide conclusions, independent of this receptor: How much clinical and demographic metadata was included differed by source and by participant, and the metadata was provided uncurated.

Relative to germline, V is missing 7 bases and J is missing 6 bases, with 3 bases of the junction outside any gene match. From the germline V gene, CDR1 is SQVTM and CDR2 is ANQGSEA. Counted from cysteine to phenylalanine, this CDR3 has 12 amino acids. Only CDR3 DNA remains: 36 bases, in frame from the first base. Notes on this clone: It lacks a known antigen. No much larger clone exists at a distance of one base, and base qualities are not known.

Recombination linked TRBV29-1 to TRBJ1-4, and 9 bases in between align with TRBD1. The receptor comes from a man aged 50 or older with acute or convalescent COVID-19. The specimen was peripheral blood. The bases read TGCAGCGCCCGACAGGGGGATGAAAAACTGTTTTTT. Its translation reads: CSARQGDEKLFF.